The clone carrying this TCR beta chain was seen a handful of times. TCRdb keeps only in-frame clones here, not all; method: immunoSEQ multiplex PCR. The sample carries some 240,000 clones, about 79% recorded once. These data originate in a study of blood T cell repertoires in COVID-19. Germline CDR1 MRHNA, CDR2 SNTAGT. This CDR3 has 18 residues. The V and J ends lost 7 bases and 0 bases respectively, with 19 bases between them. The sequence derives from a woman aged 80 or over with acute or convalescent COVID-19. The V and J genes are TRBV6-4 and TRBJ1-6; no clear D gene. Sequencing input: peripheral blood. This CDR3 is CASTPGDKAHSYNSPLHF. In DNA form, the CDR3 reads TGTGCCAGCACCCCGGGAGACAAAGCTCACTCCTATAATTCACCCCTCCACTTT.